The entry below describes one TCR beta chain. Here immunoSEQ multiplex PCR was the method, and the copy in TCRdb shows in-frame clones only, minus some. Here the sample spans hundreds of thousands of clones, about nine tenths being singletons. Germline V gene data show CDR1 as LNHDA and CDR2 as SQIVND (reference sequence). Trimming took off 5 bases at V and 0 bases at J, with 11 bases between the two ends. This CDR3 has 15 residues. The entry originates in a study of blood T cell repertoires in COVID-19. Sequencing input: peripheral blood. The sequence derives from a woman in her sixties who had recovered from COVID-19. The gene calls are TRBV19 and TRBJ1-5; perhaps TRBD1 as D (5 bases). CDR3: CASSDSDNSNQPQHF. CDR3 DNA sequence: TGTGCCAGTAGTGACAGCGATAATAGCAATCAGCCCCAGCATTTT.